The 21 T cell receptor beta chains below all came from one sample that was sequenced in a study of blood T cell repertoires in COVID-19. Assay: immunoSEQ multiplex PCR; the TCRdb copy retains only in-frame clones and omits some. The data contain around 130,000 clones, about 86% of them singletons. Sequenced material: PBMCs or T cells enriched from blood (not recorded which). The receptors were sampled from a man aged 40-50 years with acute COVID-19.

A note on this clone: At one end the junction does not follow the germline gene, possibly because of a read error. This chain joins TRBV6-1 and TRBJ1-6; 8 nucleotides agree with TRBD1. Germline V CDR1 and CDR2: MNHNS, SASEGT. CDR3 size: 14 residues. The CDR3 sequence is CASGDTGGKSPLHF. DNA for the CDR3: TGTGCCAGCGGTGATACAGGGGGAAAGTCACCCCTCCACTTT.

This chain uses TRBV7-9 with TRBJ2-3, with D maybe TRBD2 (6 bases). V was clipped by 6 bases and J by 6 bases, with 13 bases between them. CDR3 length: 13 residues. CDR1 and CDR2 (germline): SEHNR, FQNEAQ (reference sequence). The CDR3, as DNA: TGTGCCAGCAGTTCCTGGGGGGAGGATACGCAGTATTTT. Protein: CASSSWGEDTQYF.

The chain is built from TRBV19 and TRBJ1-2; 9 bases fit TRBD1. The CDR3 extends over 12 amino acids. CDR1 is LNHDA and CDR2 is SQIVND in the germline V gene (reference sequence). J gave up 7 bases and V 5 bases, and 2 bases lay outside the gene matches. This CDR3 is CASSSTGGGYTF. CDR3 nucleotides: TGTGCCAGTAGTTCGACAGGGGGTGGCTACACCTTC.

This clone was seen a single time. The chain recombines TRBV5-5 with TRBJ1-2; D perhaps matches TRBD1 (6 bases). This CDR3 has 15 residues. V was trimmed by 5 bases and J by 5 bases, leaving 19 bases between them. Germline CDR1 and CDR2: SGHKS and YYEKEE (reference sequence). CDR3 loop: CASSLHTGIKYGYTF. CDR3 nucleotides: TGTGCCAGCAGTTTGCATACAGGGATAAAGTATGGCTACACCTTC.

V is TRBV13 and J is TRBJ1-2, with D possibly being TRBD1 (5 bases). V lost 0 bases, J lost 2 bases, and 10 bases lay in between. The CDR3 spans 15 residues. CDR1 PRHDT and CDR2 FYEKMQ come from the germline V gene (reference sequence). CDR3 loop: CASSLGVGENYGYTF. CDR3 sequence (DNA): TGTGCCAGCAGCTTAGGGGTAGGGGAAAACTATGGCTACACCTTC.

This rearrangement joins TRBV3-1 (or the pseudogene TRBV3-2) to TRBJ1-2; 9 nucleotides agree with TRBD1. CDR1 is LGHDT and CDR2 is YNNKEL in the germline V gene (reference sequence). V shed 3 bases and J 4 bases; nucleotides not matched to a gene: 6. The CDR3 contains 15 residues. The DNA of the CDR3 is TGTGCCAGCAGCCAGGGGGACAGGGCTAGCTATGGCTACACCTTC. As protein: CASSQGDRASYGYTF.

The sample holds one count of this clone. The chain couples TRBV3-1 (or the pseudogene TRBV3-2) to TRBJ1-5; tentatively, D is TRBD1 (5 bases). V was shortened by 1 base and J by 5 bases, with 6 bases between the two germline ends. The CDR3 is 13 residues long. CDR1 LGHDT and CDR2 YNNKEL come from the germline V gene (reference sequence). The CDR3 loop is CASSQAGDQPQHF. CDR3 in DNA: TGTGCCAGCAGCCAAGCGGGGGATCAGCCCCAGCATTTT.

In DNA form, the CDR3 reads TGTGCCAGTAGTATAAGTGGACAGGGAAACGATTCACCCCTCCACTTT. Its protein product is CASSISGQGNDSPLHF. The chain combines TRBV19 with TRBJ1-6; 8 nucleotides align to TRBD1. The CDR3 extends over 16 amino acids. Germline V lookup: CDR1 LNHDA, CDR2 SQIVND (reference sequence). The V gene end was trimmed by 2 bases and the J gene end by 8 bases; junction bases not matched to a gene: 8. Variable domain in full (rest from reference TRBV19 and TRBJ1-6): DGGITQSPKYLFRKEGQNVTLSCEQNLNHDAMYWYRQDPGQGLRLIYYSQIVNDFQKGDIAEGYSVSREKKESFPLTVTSAQKNPTAFYLCASSISGQGNDSPLHFGNGTRLTVT.

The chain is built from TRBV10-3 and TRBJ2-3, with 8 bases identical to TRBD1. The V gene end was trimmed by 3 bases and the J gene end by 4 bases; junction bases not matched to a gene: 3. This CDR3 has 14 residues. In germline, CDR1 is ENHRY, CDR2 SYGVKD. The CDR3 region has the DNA TGTGCCATCAGTGATTCAGGGGGCGCAGATACGCAGTATTTT. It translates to CAISDSGGADTQYF.

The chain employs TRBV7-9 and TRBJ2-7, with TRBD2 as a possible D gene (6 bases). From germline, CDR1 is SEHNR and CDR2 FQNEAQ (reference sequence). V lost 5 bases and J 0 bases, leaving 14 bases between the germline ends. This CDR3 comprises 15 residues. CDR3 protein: CASSHLAGSSYEQYF. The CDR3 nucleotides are TGTGCCAGCAGCCACCTTGCGGGAAGCTCCTACGAGCAGTACTTC.

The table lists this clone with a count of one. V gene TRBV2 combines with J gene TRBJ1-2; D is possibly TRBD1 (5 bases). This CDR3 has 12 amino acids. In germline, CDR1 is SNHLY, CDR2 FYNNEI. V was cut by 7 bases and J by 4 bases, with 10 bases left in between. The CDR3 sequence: CASKGEFYGYTF. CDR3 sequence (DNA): TGTGCCAGCAAAGGGGAATTCTATGGCTACACCTTC.

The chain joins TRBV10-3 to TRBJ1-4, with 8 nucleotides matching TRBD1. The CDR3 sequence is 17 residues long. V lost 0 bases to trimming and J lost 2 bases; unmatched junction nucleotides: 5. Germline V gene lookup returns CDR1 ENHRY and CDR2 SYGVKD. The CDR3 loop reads CAISESQGAITNEKLFF. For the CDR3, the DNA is TGTGCCATCAGTGAGTCGCAGGGGGCGATCACTAATGAAAAACTGTTTTTT.

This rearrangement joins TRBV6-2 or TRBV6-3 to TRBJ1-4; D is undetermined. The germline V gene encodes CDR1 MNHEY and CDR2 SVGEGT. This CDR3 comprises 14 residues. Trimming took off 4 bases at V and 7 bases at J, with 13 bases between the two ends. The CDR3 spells CASSSQMRAEKLFF. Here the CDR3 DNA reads TGTGCCAGCAGTTCTCAAATGCGGGCTGAAAAACTGTTTTTT.

CDR3 DNA: TGTGCCAGCAGCACCAGTATCGGGAACGAGCAGTACTTC. This translates into CASSTSIGNEQYF. V and J are TRBV7-2 and TRBJ2-7; D might be TRBD2 (5 bases). Trimming shortened V by 5 bases and J by 5 bases, and 13 bases separated the two germline ends. Looked up from germline, CDR1 is SGHTA and CDR2 is FQGNSA. The CDR3 extends over 13 amino acids. Full variable domain (remainder filled in from reference TRBV7-2 and TRBJ2-7): GAGVSQSPSNKVTEKGKDVELRCDPISGHTALYWYRQSLGQGLEFLIYFQGNSAPDKSGLPSDRFSAERTGGSVSTLTIQRTQQEDSAVYLCASSTSIGNEQYFGPGTRLTVT.

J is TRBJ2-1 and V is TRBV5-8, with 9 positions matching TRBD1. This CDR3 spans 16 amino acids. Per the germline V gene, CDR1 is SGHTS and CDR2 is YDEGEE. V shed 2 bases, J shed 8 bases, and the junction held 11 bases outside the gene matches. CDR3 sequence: CASSFGTGTGFDEQFF. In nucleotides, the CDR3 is TGTGCCAGCAGCTTTGGGACCGGGACAGGGTTCGATGAGCAGTTCTTC.

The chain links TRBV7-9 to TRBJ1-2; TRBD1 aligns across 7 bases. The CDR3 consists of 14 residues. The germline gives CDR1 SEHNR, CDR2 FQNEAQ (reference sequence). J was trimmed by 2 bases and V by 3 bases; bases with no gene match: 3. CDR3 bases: TGTGCCAGCAGCTTTCAACAGGGGAACTATGGCTACACCTTC. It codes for CASSFQQGNYGYTF.

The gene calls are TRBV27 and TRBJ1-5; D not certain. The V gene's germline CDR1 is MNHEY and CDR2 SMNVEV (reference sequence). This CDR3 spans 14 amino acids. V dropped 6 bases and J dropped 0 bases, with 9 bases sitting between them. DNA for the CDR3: TGTGCCAGCAGAGTCACATTTAGCAATCAGCCCCAGCATTTT. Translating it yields CASRVTFSNQPQHF.

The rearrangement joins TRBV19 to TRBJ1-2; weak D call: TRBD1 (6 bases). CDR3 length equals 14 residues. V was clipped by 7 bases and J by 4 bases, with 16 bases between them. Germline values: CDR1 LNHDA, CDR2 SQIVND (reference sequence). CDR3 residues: CASIAGGQGYGYTF. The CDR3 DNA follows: TGTGCCAGTATCGCGGGGGGGCAGGGCTATGGCTACACCTTC.

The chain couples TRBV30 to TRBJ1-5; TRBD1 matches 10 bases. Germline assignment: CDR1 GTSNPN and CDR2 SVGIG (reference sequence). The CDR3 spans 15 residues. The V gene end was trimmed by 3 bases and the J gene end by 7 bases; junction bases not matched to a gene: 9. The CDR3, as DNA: TGTGCCTGGAGACAACCGGGACAGGGGATCCAGCCCCAGCATTTT. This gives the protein CAWRQPGQGIQPQHF.

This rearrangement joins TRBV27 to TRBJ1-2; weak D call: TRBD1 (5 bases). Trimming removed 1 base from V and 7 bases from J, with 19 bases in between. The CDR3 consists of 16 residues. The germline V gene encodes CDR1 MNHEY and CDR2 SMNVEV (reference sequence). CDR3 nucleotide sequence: TGTGCCAGCAGTTTATGGTGGGCAGGGAAAATCACTGGCTACACCTTC. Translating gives CASSLWWAGKITGYTF.

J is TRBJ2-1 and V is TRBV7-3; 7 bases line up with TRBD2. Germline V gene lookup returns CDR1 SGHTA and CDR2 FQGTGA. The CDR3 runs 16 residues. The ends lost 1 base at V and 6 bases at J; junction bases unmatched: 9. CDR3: CASSLKGLDYGNEQFF. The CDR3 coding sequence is TGTGCCAGCAGCTTAAAAGGACTAGATTACGGCAATGAGCAGTTCTTC.